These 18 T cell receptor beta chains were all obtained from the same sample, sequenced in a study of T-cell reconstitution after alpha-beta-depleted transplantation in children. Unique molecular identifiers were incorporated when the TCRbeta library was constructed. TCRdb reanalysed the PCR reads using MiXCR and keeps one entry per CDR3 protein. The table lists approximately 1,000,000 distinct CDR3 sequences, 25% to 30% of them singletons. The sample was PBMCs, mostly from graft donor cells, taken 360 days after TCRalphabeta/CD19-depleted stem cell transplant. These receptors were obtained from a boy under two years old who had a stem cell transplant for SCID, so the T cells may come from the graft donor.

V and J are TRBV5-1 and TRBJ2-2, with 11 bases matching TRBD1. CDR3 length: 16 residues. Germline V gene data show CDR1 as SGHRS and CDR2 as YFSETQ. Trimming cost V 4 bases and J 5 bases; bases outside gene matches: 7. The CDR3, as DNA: TGCGCCAGCAGCCTGGGACAGGGGGAGCGGACCGGGGAGCTGTTTTTT. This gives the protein CASSLGQGERTGELFF.

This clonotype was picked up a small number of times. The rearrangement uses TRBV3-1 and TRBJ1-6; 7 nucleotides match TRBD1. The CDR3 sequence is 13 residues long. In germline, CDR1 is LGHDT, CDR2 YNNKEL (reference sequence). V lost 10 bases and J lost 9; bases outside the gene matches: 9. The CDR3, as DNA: TGTGCCACCACGGACAGGTCGGGTTCACCCCTCCACTTT. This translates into CATTDRSGSPLHF.

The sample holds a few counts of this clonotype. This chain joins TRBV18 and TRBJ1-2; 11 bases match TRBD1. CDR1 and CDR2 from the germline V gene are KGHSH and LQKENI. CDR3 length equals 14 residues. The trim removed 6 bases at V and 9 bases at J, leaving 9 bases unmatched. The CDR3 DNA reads TGTGCCAGCTCTCCTGCGGACAGGGGGCCGAGCTACACCTTC. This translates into CASSPADRGPSYTF.

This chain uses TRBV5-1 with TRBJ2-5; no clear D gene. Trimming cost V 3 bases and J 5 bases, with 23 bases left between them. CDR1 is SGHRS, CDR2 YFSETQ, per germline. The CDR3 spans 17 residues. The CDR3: CASSSILGSLVGETQYF. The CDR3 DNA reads TGCGCCAGCAGCTCTATCTTGGGTAGCTTAGTAGGGGAGACCCAGTACTTC. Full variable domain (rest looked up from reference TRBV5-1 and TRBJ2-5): KAGVTQTPRYLIKTRGQQVTLSCSPISGHRSVSWYQQTPGQGLQFLFEYFSETQRNKGNFPGRFSGRQFSNSRSEMNVSTLELGDSALYLCASSSILGSLVGETQYFGPGTRLLVL.

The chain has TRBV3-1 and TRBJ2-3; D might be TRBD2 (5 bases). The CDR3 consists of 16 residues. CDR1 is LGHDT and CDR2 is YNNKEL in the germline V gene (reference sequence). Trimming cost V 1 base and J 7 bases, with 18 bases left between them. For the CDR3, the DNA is TGTGCCAGCAGCCAAGTTGGACTTAGAGACGGCTATACGCAGTATTTT. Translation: CASSQVGLRDGYTQYF.

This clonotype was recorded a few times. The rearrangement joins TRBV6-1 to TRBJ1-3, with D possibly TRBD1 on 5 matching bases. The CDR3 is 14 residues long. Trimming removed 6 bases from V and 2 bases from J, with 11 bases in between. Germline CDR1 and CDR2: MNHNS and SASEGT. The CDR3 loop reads CASRDPGPGNTIYF. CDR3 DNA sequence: TGTGCCAGCAGGGACCCGGGACCTGGAAACACCATATATTTT.

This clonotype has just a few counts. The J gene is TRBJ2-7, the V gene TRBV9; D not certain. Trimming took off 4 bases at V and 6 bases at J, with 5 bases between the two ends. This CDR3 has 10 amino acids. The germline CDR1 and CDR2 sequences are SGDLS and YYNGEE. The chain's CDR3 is CASSRREQYF. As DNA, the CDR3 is TGTGCCAGCAGCCGTCGCGAGCAGTACTTC.

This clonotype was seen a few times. CDR3 in amino acids: CASSAVAGSYEQYF. The CDR3 DNA is TGCGCCAGCAGCGCGGTGGCCGGTTCCTACGAGCAGTACTTC. This chain links TRBV5-1 with TRBJ2-7, with no clear D. V was shortened by 4 bases and J by 1 base, with 12 bases between the two germline ends. The CDR3 has 14 residues. CDR1 and CDR2 from the germline V gene are SGHRS and YFSETQ.

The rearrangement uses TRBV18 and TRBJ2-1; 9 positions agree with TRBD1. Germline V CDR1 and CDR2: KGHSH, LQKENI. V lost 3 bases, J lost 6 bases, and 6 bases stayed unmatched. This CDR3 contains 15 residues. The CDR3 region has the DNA TGTGCCAGCTCACCCGGGACAGGGTATGGCAATGAGCAGTTCTTC. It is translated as CASSPGTGYGNEQFF.

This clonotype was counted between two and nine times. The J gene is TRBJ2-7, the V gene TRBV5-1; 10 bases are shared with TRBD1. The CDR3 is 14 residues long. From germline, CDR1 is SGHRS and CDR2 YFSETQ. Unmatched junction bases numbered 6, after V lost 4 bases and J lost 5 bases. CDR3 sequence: CASSRQGAENEQYF. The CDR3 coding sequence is TGCGCCAGCAGCCGACAGGGGGCGGAGAACGAGCAGTACTTC.

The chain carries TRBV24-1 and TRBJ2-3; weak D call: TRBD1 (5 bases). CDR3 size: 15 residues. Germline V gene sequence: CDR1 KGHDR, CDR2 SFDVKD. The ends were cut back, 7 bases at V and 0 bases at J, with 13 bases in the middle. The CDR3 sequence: CATSLAGLSTDTQYF. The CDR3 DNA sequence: TGTGCCACCAGCCTCGCAGGGTTGAGCACAGATACGCAGTATTTT.

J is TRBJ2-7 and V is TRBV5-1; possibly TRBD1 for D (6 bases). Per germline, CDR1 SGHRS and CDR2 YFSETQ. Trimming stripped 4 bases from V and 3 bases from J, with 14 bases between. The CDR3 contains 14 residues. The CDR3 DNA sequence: TGCGCCAGCAGCCCTGACAGGTTTCTCTACGAGCAGTACTTC. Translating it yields CASSPDRFLYEQYF.

CDR3 coding DNA: TGCGCCAGCAGCCCTACGGGGGAGACCGGATTTCCTTTCTTT. Residues: CASSPTGETGFPFF. This chain joins TRBV4-3 and TRBJ1-1, with a tentative D call TRBD1 (5 bases). In germline, CDR1 is LGHNA, CDR2 YSLEER. V gave up 4 bases and J gave up 12 bases, with 21 bases separating them. CDR3 length: 14 residues.

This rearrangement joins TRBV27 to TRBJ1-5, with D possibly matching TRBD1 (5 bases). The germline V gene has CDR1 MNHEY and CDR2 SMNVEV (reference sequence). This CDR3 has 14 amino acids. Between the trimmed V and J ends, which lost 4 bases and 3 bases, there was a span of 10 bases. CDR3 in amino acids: CASSSDRINQPQHF. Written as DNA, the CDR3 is TGTGCCAGCAGTTCCGACAGAATCAATCAGCCCCAGCATTTT.

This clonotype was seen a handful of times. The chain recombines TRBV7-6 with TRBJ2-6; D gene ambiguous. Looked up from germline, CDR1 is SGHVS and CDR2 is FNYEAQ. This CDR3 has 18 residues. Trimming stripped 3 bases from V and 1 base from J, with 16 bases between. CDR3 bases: TGTGCCAGCAGCTTTCGACCGACGGCCAGGTCTGGGGCCAACGTCCTGACTTTC. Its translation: CASSFRPTARSGANVLTF.

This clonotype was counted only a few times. The CDR3 is CAISDEGQGFSYEQYF. The CDR3 coding sequence is TGTGCCATCAGTGACGAGGGACAGGGATTTTCCTACGAGCAGTACTTC. The chain links TRBV10-3 to TRBJ2-7; 9 bases map to TRBD1. The CDR3 contains 16 residues. The ends lost 3 bases at V and 1 base at J; junction bases unmatched: 7. Germline values: CDR1 ENHRY, CDR2 SYGVKD.

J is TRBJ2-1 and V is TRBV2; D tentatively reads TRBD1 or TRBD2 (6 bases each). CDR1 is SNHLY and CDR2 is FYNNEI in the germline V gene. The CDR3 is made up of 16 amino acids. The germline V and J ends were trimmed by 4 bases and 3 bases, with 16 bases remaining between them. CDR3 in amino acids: CASSAQGRGFYNEQFF. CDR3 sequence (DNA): TGTGCCAGCAGTGCGCAGGGGCGGGGATTCTACAATGAGCAGTTCTTC. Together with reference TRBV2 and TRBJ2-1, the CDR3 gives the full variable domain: EPEVTQTPSHQVTQMGQEVILRCVPISNHLYFYWYRQILGQKVEFLVSFYNNEISEKSEIFDDQFSVERPDGSNFTLKIRSTKLEDSAMYFCASSAQGRGFYNEQFFGPGTRLTVL.

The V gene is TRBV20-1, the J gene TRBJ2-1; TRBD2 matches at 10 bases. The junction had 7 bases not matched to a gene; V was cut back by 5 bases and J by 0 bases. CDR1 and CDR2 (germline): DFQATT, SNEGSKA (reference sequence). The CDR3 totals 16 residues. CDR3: CSALQRGGSSYNEQFF. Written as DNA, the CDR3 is TGCAGTGCTTTACAGCGGGGGGGAAGCTCCTACAATGAGCAGTTCTTC.